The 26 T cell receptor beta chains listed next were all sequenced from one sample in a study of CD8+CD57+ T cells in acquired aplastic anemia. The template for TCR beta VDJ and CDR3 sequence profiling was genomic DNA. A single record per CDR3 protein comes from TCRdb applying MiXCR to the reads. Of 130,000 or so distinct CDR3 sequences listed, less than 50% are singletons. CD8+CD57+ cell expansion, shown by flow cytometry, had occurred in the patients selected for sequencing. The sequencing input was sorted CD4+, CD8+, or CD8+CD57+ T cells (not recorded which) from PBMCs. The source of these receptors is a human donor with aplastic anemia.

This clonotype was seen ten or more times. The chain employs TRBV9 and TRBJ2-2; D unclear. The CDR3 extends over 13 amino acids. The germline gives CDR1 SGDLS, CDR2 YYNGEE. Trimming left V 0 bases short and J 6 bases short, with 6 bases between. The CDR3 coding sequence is TGTGCCAGCAGCGTAGGGGTGTCCGGGGAGCTGTTTTTT. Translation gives CASSVGVSGELFF.

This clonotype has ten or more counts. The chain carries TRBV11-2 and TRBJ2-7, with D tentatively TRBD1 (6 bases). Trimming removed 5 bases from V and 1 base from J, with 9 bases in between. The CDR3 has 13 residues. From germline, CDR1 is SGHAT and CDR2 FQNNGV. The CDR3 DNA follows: TGTGCCAGCAGCGACAGGCCGTCCTACGAGCAGTACTTC. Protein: CASSDRPSYEQYF.

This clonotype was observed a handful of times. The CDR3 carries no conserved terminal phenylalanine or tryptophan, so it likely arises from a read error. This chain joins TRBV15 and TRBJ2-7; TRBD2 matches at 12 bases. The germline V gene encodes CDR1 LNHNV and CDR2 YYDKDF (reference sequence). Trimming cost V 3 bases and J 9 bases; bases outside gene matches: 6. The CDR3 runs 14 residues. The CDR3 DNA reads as TGTGCCACCAGCAGGGCTAGCGGGAGGGACGGGCAGTACCTC. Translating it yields CATSRASGRDGQYL.

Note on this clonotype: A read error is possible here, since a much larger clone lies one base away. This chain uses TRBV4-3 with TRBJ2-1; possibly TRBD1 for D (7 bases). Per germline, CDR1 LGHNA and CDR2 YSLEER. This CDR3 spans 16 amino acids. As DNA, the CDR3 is TGCGCCAGCGGCCAAGAGACCAGGGGGGACCTAAATGAGCAGTTCTTC. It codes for CASGQETRGDLNEQFF.

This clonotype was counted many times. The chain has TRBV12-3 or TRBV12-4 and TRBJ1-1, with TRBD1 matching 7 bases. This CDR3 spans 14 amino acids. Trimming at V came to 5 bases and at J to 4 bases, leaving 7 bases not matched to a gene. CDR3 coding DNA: TGTGCCAGCAGTCCAACGGGACAGCTCACTGAAGCTTTCTTT. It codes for CASSPTGQLTEAFF.

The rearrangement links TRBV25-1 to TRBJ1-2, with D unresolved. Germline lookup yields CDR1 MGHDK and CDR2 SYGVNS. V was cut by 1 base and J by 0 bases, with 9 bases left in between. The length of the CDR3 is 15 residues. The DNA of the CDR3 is TGTGCCAGCAGTGAATGGAAAGGAGCTAACTATGGCTACACCTTC. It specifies CASSEWKGANYGYTF.

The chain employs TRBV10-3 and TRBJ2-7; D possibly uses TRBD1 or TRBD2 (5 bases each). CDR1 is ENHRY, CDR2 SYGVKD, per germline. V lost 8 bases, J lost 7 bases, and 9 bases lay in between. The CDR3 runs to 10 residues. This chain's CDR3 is CAIGGEEQYF. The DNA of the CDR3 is TGTGCCATCGGGGGTGAAGAGCAGTACTTC.

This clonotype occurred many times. The CDR3 coding sequence is TGCGCCAGCAGCGGGACAGGGGTTGAAGCTTTCTTT. The encoded protein is CASSGTGVEAFF. The chain joins TRBV5-1 to TRBJ1-1, with TRBD1 matching over 10 bases. The CDR3 spans 12 residues. V gave up 4 bases and J gave up 7 bases; unmatched junction bases: 1. Germline V CDR1 and CDR2: SGHRS, YFSETQ.

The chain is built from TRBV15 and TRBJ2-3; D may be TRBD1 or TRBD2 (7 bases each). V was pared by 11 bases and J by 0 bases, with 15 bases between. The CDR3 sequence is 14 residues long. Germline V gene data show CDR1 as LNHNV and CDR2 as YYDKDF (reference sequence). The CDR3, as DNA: TGTGCCTCCTCAGGGGGGGTGAGCACAGATACGCAGTATTTT. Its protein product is CASSGGVSTDTQYF.

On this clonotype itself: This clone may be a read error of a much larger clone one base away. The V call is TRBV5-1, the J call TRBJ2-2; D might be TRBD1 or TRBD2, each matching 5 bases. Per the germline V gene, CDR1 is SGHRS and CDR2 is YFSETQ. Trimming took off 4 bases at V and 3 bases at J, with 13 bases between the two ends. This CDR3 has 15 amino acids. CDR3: CASSRGRGYTGELFF. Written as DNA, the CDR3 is TGCGCCAGCAGCCGCGGACGGGGCTACACCGGGGAGCTGTTTTTT.

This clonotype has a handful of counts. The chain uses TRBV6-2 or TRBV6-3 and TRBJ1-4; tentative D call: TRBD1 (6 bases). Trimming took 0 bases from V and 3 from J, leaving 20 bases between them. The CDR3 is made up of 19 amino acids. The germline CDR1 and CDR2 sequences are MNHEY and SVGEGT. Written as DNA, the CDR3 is TGTGCCAGCAGTTACTCGTTCCAACGCACAGGGAGTCCTAATGAAAAACTGTTTTTT. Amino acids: CASSYSFQRTGSPNEKLFF.

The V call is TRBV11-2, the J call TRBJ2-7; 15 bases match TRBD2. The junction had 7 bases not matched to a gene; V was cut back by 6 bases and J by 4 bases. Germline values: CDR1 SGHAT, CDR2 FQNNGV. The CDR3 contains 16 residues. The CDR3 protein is CASRSTGLAGGYEQYF. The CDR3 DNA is TGTGCCAGCAGGTCAACCGGACTAGCGGGGGGGTACGAGCAGTACTTC. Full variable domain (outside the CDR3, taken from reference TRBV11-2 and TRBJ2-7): EAGVAQSPRYKIIEKRQSVAFWCNPISGHATLYWYQQILGQGPKLLIQFQNNGVVDDSQLPKDRFSAERLKGVDSTLKIQPAKLEDSAVYLCASRSTGLAGGYEQYFGPGTRLTVT.

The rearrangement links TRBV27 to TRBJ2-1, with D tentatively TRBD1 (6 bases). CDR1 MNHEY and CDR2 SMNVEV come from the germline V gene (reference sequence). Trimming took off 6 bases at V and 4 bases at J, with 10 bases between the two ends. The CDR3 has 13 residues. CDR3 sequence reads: CASRNREYNEQFF. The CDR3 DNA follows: TGTGCCAGCAGGAACAGGGAATACAATGAGCAGTTCTTC.

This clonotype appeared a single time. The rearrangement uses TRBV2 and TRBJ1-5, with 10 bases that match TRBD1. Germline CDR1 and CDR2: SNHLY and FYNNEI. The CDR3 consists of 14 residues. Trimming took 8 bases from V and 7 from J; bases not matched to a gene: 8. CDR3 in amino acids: CASCLDRGPQPQHF. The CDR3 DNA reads TGTGCCAGCTGCCTCGACAGGGGGCCACAGCCCCAGCATTTT.

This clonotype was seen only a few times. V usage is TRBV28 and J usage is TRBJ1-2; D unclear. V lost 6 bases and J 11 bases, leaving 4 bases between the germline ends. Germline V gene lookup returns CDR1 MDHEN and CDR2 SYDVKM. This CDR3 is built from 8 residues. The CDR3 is CASSLYTF. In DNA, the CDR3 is TGTGCCAGCAGCCTATACACCTTC.

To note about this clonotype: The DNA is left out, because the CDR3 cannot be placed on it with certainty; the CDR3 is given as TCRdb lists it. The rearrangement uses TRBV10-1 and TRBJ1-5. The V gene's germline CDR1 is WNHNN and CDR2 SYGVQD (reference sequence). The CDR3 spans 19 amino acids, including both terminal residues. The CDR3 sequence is CASSENSGKLFFGSGTQHF.

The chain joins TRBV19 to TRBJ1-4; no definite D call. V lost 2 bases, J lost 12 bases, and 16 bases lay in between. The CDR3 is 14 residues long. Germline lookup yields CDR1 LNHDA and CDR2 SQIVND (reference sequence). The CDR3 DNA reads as TGTGCCAGTAGTATACCGGGAGGCTTCGAAGAACTGTTTTTT. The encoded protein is CASSIPGGFEELFF.

For the CDR3, the DNA is TGTGCCAGCAGCGTAGGGGCGGACAGGCGCGCACATACGCAGTATTTT. Its protein product is CASSVGADRRAHTQYF. The chain joins TRBV9 to TRBJ2-3, with TRBD1 matching over 7 bases. Germline-derived CDR1 and CDR2 are SGDLS and YYNGEE. The CDR3 totals 16 residues. V lost 0 bases, J lost 7 bases, and 11 bases stayed unmatched.

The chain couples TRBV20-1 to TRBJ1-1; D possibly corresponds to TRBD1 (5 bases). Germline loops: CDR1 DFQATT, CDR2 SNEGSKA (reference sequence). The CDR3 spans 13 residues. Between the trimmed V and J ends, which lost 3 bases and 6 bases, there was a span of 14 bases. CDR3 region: CSASRGADAEAFF. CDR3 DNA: TGCAGTGCTAGTCGCGGGGCTGACGCTGAAGCTTTCTTT.

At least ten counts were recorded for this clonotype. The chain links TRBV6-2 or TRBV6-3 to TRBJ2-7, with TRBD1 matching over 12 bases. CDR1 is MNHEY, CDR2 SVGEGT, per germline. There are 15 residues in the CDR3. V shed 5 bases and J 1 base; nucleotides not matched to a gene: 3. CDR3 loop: CASSVGQGASYEQYV. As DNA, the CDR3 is TGTGCCAGCAGTGTGGGACAGGGGGCTTCCTACGAGCAGTACGTC.

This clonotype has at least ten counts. CDR3 sequence: CATSLTGQGKAFF. The CDR3 coding sequence is TGTGCCACCAGTCTAACGGGACAGGGGAAAGCTTTCTTT. The chain couples TRBV24-1 to TRBJ1-1; 10 nucleotides match TRBD1. This CDR3 is 13 amino acids long. Per germline, CDR1 KGHDR and CDR2 SFDVKD. V lost 6 bases, J lost 9 bases, and 6 bases stayed unmatched.

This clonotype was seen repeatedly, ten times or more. The CDR3 DNA reads TGTGCCAGCACGGGGACTATGAACACTGAAGCTTTCTTT. Translating it yields CASTGTMNTEAFF. This chain uses TRBV28 with TRBJ1-1, with a weak D call TRBD1 (5 bases). This CDR3 region has 13 residues. CDR1 and CDR2 from the germline V gene are MDHEN and SYDVKM. V lost 7 bases and J 0 bases, leaving 9 bases between the germline ends.

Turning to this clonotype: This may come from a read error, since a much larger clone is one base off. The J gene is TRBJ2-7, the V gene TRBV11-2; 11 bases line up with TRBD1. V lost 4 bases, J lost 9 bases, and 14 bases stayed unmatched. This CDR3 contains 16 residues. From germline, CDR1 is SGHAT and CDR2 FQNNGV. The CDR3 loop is CASSSWGTGGRSAQYF. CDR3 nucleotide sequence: TGTGCCAGCAGCTCCTGGGGGACAGGGGGGCGTAGTGCGCAGTACTTC.

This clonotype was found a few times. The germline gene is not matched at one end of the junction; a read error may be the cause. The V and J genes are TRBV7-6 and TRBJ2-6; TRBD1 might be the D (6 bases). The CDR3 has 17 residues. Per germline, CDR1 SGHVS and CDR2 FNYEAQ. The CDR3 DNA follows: TGTGCCAACAGCTCAGGACAGACGAACTCTGGGGCCAACGTCCTGACTTTC. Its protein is CANSSGQTNSGANVLTF. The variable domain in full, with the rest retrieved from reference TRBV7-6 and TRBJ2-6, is GAGVSQSPRYKVTKRGQDVALRCDPISGHVSLYWYRQALGQGPEFLTYFNYEAQQDKSGLPNDRFSAERPEGSISTLTIQRTEQRDSAMYRCANSSGQTNSGANVLTFGAGSRLTVL.

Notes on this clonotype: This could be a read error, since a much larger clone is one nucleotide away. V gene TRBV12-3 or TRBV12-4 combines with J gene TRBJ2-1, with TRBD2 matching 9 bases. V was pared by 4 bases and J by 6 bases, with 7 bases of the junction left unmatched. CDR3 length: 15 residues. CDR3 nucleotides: TGTGCCAGCAGTTCCCGGCGGGGGGGCCTCAATGAGCAGTTCTTC. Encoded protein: CASSSRRGGLNEQFF.

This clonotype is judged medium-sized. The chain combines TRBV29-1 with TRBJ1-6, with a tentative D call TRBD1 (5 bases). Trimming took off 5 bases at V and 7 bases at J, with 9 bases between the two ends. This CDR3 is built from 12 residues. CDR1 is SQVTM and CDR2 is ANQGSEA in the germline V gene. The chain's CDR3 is CSVRQGNSPLHF. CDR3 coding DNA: TGCAGCGTTAGGCAGGGAAATTCACCCCTCCACTTT.